This T cell receptor (beta chain) derives from a study of cytomegalovirus exposure and HLA in healthy donors (TCRdb year 2017). Context from the whole study: An earlier analysis of roughly 630 of the donors reported more than 250 Gb of sequence data and some 120 million unique TCR beta sequences from approximately 180 million T cells. In addition to the first cohort of around 670 subjects, a separate validation cohort of 130 or so different subjects was used. All discovery cohort repertoires had been generated on a single sequencing platform. The genetic ancestry cluster associated with self-reported Caucasian donors included around four fifths of the 300 to 400 genotyped donors. A later analysis re-examined previously published TCR beta repertoires from 500 to 700 donors and added high-resolution HLA genotyping to investigate patterns of TCR occurrence. Class I and class II HLA loci were covered by the typing at four-digit resolution. The aim of the study was to test whether cataloging public T cell receptors could identify signatures of past pathogen exposure. Donor age, sex, ethnicity and CMV serostatus were collected together with the repertoire data. Typing coverage varied by locus: roughly 620-640 donors for A, B, C, DRB1 and DQB1; roughly 520 for DQA1; some 610 for DPA1; approximately 450 for DPB1. The T cell repertoires of several hundred subjects were profiled by immunosequencing and related to cytomegalovirus serostatus. Four to six DR-DQ haplotypes were handled as single units for association and clustering, since linkage in the cohort was strong. Approximately 310 gigabases of sequencing data and 75 million to 85 million unique TCR sequences made up an early release that covered 640 HLA-typed donors. In the later analysis, no new phenotypic data were used to find candidate immune exposures; instead, reliance was placed on TCR beta sequences and their occurrence across donors. To predict cytomegalovirus infection status, the study combined high-throughput TCR immunosequencing, statistical association of individual TCRs with disease status, and machine learning. An earlier analysis of 587 of the donors applied high-throughput TCR beta sequencing to assess whether each TCR beta V gene segment acted as functional or pseudogenic. Genome-wide SNP genotypes for about 60% of the roughly 700 donors were used in a later genetic analysis, which treated that subset as a discovery cohort. On average, around 200,000 unique TCR beta nucleotide sequences were sequenced per donor among fewer than 500 genotyped donors of the cohort, with 15% to 20% of those sequences being non-productive.

About this clone itself: The antigen it recognizes is unknown. No much larger clonotype is one base removed from it; base qualities were not supplied.

The paper's findings and limits, for the study overall: Because the 87-base-pair reads could not distinguish some IMGT-functional V segments, including TRBV6-2 and TRBV6-3, those segments were excluded. A few of the identified cytomegalovirus-associated TCR beta chains were confirmed in vitro to be specific for cytomegalovirus antigens. The presence/absence analyses assumed that sequencing depth was roughly uniform across donors, and that assumption may not be true. A later analysis found that most CMV-associated TCR beta chains appeared HLA-restricted, with HLA associations seemingly driven largely by CMV exposure. Most TCR sequences were seen in very few donors, while some public TCRs were found in many individuals. In a later genetic analysis, a missense DCLRE1C variant was associated with V-gene and J-gene trimming of TCR beta chains, and the association was replicated in an independent cohort. A later analysis found that HLA-associated TCR beta chains were more clonally expanded and had lower generation probabilities than equally common non-associated chains. Because HLA typing was unavailable for some donors at each locus, only the typed subset was used in association tests. Compared with the 666-donor mean, donors in an Asian-associated ancestry cluster had fewer N-insertions in productive TCRs, according to a later genetic analysis. Correlated functional status among segregating V segments might reflect linkage disequilibrium, but an unknown experimental factor could not be ruled out. A later analysis found that TCR association rates varied across HLA loci, with DRB1 alleles showing the most associated TCRs and HLA-C alleles the fewest. The only immune exposure information available for the cohort was CMV serostatus. The study listed 164 TCR beta chains as associated with cytomegalovirus. Specific HLA alleles were associated with 15,000 to 20,000 TCR beta sequences at a false discovery rate of 0.05 in a later analysis. The earlier analysis of 587 of the donors excluded over 15 rarely observed V segments, including chromosome 9 orphons, because counts were too low. Only TCR beta chains were sequenced in this cohort, and the absence of alpha or paired-chain data limited detectable features. When HLA alleles, especially DR and DQ, strongly co-occurred, attributing TCR associations to individual alleles was difficult. In an earlier analysis of under 600 of the donors, most TCR beta V segments were observed in productive rearrangements about 87% or about 30% of the time, broadly matching IMGT annotations. Several of the top co-occurrence clusters appeared to be linked to parvovirus B19, influenza, CMV and Epstein-Barr virus, according to a later analysis. It was suggested by the authors that the approach could potentially be generalized to other disease states and immunological phenotypes. A further reported finding was that TCR beta sequences accurately predicted the HLA-A and HLA-B alleles for most subjects in the first cohort. A cluster of highly shared sequence variants was judged likely to be a technical artifact of the sequencing pipeline. The classifier was reported to diagnose cytomegalovirus status with high specificity and sensitivity in both the original cohort and the validation cohort.

The cohort comprised hundreds of healthy bone marrow donors. All cohort members were sampled while nominally healthy, although unrecorded immune exposures were likely present. The donor was CMV seronegative and was included in the group of a few hundred seronegative cohort members. Each donor provided a peripheral blood sample, and peripheral blood mononuclear cells were used for TCR beta sequencing. Genomic DNA extraction from the blood cell samples was performed with the Qiagen DNeasy Blood Extraction Kit. Library construction relied on the immunoSEQ multiplex PCR assay. For the multiplex PCR, a mixture combining 60 forward primers for TCR Vbeta segments and 13 reverse primers for TCR Jbeta segments was used. A multiplex PCR assay on genomic DNA amplified the CDR3 region of rearranged TCR beta genes. The amplified TCR beta libraries were sequenced on the Illumina HiSeq System as 87-base-pair reads. On the study's bioinformatics: A later analysis tallied approximately 87 million unique TCR beta chains across the 650 to 750 repertoires, and around 12 million of those chains were shared by two or more donors. To remove PCR and sequencing errors, raw reads were error-corrected and collapsed into unique sequences using a nearest-neighbor algorithm that merged closely related sequences. Alignment of CDR3 sequences to IMGT reference sequences was used to assign V, D and J gene segments. For a sequence to be retained, a match of at least six nucleotides was required to both a V gene segment and a J gene segment. A rearrangement was called productive if the CDR3 had no stop codons and remained in frame with V and J, and every other rearrangement was called non-productive. CDR3 was defined by IMGT convention, running from the second conserved V-encoded cysteine to the conserved J-encoded phenylalanine. In an earlier analysis of roughly 580 of the donors, sequences lacking an unambiguous match to a single V gene segment were excluded. In an earlier analysis of several hundred of the donors, a V segment was called functional when productive rearrangements were above 56.7%, and segregating when the standard deviation between donors exceeded 5%. To diagnose cytomegalovirus status from the catalog of TCR beta chain sequences, a statistical classification framework was built. A later analysis assigned V and J genes by comparing TCR nucleotide sequences with IMGT/GENE-DB human TR gene sequences. The TCRdist pipeline was used in a later analysis to assign CDR3 sequences and most-parsimonious VDJ recombination scenarios. A later analysis defined each TCR beta chain by its CDR3 amino acid sequence plus V-gene family, and excluded reads lacking a unique V-gene family. To address suspected cross-contamination and a sequencing artifact, a later analysis removed several hundred highly shared, low-generation-probability nucleotide sequences. In a later analysis, a clonal expansion index was calculated for each public chain from normalized within-repertoire ranks of inferred template counts. In a later analysis, generation probabilities were computed using a VDJ recombination model fitted to out-of-frame rearrangements, and the results were checked against IGoR. A later analysis scored TCR-TCR, TCR-HLA and TCR-CMV co-occurrence with hypergeometric tests, applying a repertoire-size bias correction to TCR pairs. In a later analysis, false discovery rates were estimated by permuting HLA or CMV assignments 20 times. In a later analysis, co-occurring TCRs were grouped using DBSCAN, and TCRdist sequence similarity was added for clustering within HLA-allele-positive subsets. Repertoires with fewer than 30,000 or more than 120,000 public chains were left out of co-occurrence clustering, as were about five repertoires with anomalous nucleotide sharing. TCRdb limited this immuneACCESS table to in-frame rearrangements with V and J called. A share of clones is missing; checked studies link under half to unresolved V genes, and the rest is unexplained. From that table come the V and J calls and clone size; the DNA was used to work out D and trimming. The sample table holds tens of thousands of clones, of which 35% to 50% were seen once. The top ten clonotypes cover around 2% of the sample.

The CDR3 contains 17 residues, cysteine and phenylalanine counted. This entry keeps only the CDR3 DNA: 51 bases, framed from base 1. CDR1 is given as SGHKS and CDR2 as YYEKEE, both from the germline V gene (reference sequence). Trimming removed 5 bases from V and 6 bases from J; the gene matches leave 11 bases unexplained. The V gene is TRBV5-5 and the J gene is TRBJ2-4, with 13 bases in between that match TRBD2. Sequenced sample: PBMCs. The clonotype was recovered from a woman aged 50 to 65 in good health and CMV-seronegative. DNA sequence: TGTGCCAGCAGGACCCGACTAGCGGGGGGCCGGGTAAACATTCAGTACTTC. Translated, it gives CASRTRLAGGRVNIQYF. Reference TRBV5-5 and TRBJ2-4 proteins supply the regions before and after the CDR3; the full variable domain is: DAGVTQSPTHLIKTRGQQVTLRCSPISGHKSVSWYQQVLGQGPQFIFQYYEKEERGRGNFPDRFSARQFPNYSSELNVNALLLGDSALYLCASRTRLAGGRVNIQYFGAGTRLSVL.